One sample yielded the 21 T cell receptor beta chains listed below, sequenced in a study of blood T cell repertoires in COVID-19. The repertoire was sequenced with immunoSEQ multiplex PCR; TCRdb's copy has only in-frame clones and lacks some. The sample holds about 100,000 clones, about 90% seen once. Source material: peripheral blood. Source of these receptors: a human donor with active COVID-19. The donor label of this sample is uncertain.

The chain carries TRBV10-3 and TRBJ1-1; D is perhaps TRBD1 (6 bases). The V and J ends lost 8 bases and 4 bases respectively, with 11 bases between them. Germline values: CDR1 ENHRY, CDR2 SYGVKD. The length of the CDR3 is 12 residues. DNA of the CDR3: TGTGCCATCGGACAGATGACCACTGAAGCTTTCTTT. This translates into CAIGQMTTEAFF.

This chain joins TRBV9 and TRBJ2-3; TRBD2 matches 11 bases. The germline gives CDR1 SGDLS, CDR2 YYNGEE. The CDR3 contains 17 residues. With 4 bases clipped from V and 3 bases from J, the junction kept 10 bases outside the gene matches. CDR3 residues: CASSLRAASGGTDTQYF. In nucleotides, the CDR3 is TGTGCCAGCAGCTTAAGGGCGGCTAGCGGGGGGACAGATACGCAGTATTTT.

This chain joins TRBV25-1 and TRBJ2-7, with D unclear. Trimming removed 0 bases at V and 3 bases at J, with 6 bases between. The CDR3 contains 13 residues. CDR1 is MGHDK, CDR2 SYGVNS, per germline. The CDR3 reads CASSEYGGYEQYF. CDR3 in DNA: TGTGCCAGCAGTGAATACGGCGGCTACGAGCAGTACTTC.

This chain's CDR3 is CASKRDRGDEKLFF. In DNA form, the CDR3 reads TGTGCCAGCAAACGCGACAGGGGGGATGAAAAACTGTTTTTT. The chain has TRBV6-5 and TRBJ1-4, with 9 bases that match TRBD1. Germline V gives CDR1 MNHEY, CDR2 SVGAGI. The trim removed 7 bases at V and 6 bases at J, leaving 6 bases unmatched. The CDR3 loop spans 14 amino acids.

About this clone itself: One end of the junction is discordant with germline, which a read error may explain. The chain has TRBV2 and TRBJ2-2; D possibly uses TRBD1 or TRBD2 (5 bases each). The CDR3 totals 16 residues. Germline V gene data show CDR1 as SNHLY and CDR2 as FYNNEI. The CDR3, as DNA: TGTGCCAGCATTGAAGGGGAGAGGTCCGACACCGGGGAGCTGTTTTTT. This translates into CASIEGERSDTGELFF. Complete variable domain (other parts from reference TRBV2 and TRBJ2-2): EPEVTQTPSHQVTQMGQEVILRCVPISNHLYFYWYRQILGQKVEFLVSFYNNEISEKSEIFDDQFSVERPDGSNFTLKIRSTKLEDSAMYFCASIEGERSDTGELFFGEGSRLTVL.

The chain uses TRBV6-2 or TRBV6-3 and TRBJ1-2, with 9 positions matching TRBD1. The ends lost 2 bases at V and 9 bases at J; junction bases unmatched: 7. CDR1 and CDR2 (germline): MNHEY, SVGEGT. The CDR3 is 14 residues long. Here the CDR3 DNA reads TGTGCCAGCAGTTACAGGGACAGGGCCCGTCGCTACACCTTC. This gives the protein CASSYRDRARRYTF.

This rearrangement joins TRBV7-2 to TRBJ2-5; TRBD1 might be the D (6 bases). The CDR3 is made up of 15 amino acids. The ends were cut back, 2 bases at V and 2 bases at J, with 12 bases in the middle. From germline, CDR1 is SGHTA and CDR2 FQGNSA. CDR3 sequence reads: CASSLPRTEQETQYF. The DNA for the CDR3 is TGTGCCAGCAGCTTACCCCGGACAGAACAAGAGACCCAGTACTTC. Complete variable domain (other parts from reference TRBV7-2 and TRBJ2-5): GAGVSQSPSNKVTEKGKDVELRCDPISGHTALYWYRQSLGQGLEFLIYFQGNSAPDKSGLPSDRFSAERTGGSVSTLTIQRTQQEDSAVYLCASSLPRTEQETQYFGPGTRLLVL.

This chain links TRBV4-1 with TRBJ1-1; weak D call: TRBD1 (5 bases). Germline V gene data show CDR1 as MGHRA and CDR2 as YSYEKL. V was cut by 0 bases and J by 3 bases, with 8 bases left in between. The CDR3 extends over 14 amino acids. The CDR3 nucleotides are TGCGCCAGCAGCCAAGACCCAGGGCACACTGAAGCTTTCTTT. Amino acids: CASSQDPGHTEAFF.

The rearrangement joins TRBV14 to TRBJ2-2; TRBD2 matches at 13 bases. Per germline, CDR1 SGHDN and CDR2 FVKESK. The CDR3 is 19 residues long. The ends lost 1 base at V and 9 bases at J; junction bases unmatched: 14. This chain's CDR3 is CASSQVWTSGGVGSRELFF. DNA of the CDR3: TGTGCCAGCAGCCAAGTTTGGACTAGCGGGGGCGTGGGGTCCCGGGAGCTGTTTTTT.

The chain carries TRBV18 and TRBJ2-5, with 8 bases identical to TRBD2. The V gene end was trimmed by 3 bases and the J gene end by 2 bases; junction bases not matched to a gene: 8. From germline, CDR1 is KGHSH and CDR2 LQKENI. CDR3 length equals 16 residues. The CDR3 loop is CASSPLAGSPQETQYF. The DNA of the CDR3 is TGTGCCAGCTCACCTTTAGCGGGGAGTCCTCAAGAGACCCAGTACTTC.

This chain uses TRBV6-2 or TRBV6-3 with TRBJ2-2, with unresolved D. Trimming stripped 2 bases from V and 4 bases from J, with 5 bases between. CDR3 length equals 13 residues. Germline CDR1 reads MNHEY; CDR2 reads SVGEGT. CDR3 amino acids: CASSYSSTGELFF. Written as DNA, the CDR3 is TGTGCCAGCAGTTACAGTAGCACCGGGGAGCTGTTTTTT.

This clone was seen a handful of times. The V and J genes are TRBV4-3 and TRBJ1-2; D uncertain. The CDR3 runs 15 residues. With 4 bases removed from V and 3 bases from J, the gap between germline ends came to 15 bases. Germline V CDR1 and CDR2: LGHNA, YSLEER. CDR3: CASSPRLGEDYGYTF. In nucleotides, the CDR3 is TGCGCCAGCAGCCCTCGTCTCGGGGAGGACTATGGCTACACCTTC.

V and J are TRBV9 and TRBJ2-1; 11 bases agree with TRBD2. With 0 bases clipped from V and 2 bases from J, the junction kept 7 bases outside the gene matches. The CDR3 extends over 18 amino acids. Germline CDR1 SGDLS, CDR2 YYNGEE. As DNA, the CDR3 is TGTGCCAGCAGCGTAGAAACCCTAGCGGGGGGCGCCTACAATGAGCAGTTCTTC. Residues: CASSVETLAGGAYNEQFF.

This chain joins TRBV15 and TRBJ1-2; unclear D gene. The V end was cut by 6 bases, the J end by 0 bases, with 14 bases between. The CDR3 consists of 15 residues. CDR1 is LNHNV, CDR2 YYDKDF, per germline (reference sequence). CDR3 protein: CATRASGRTNYGYTF. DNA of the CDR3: TGTGCCACCAGGGCCTCGGGTAGGACTAACTATGGCTACACCTTC. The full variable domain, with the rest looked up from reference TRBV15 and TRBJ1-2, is DAMVIQNPRYQVTQFGKPVTLSCSQTLNHNVMYWYQQKSSQAPKLLFHYYDKDFNNEADTPDNFQSRRPNTSFCFLDIRSPGLGDTAMYLCATRASGRTNYGYTFGSGTRLTVV.

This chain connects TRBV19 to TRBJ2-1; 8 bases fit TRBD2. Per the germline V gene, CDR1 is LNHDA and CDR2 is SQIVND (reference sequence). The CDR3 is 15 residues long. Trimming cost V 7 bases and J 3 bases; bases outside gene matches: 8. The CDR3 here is CASTSLAGGYNEQFF. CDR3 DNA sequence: TGTGCCAGTACTTCCCTGGCGGGGGGCTACAATGAGCAGTTCTTC.

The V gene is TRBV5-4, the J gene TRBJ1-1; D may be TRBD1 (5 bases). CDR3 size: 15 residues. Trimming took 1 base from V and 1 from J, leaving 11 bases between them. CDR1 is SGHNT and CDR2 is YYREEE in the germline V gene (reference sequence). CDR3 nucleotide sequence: TGTGCCAGCAGCTTGACTCCAGGGTCGAACACTGAAGCTTTCTTT. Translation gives CASSLTPGSNTEAFF.

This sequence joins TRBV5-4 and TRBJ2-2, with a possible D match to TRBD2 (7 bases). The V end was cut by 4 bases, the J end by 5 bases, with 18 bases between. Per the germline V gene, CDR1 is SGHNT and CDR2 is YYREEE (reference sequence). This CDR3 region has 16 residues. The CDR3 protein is CASSPQKGGATGELFF. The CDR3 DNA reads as TGTGCCAGCAGCCCCCAGAAAGGGGGGGCTACCGGGGAGCTGTTTTTT.

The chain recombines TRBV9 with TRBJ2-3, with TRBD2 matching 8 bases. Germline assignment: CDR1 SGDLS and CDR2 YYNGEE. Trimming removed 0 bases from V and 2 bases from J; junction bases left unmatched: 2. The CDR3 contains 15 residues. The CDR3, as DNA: TGTGCCAGCAGCGTAGGGACTAGCAACACAGATACGCAGTATTTT. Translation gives CASSVGTSNTDTQYF.

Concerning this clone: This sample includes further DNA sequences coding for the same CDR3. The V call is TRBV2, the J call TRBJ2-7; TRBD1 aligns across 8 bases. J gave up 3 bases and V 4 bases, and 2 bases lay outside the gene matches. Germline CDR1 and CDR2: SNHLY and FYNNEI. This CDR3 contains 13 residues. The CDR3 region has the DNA TGTGCCAGCAGTGGCACAGGGGGCTACGAGCAGTACTTC. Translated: CASSGTGGYEQYF.

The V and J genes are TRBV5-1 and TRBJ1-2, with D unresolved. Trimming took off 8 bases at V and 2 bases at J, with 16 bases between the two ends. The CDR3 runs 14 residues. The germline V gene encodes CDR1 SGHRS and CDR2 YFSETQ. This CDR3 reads CASNNPGENYGYTF. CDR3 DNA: TGCGCCAGTAACAACCCCGGGGAGAACTATGGCTACACCTTC.

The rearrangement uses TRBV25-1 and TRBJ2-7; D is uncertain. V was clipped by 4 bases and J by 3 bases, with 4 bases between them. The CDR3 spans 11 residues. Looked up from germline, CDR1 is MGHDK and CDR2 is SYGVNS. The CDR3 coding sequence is TGTGCCAGCAGTGCCCTCTACGAGCAGTACTTC. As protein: CASSALYEQYF.